The rows below give T cell receptor beta chains drawn from one sample of a study of blood T cells in healthy people across ages. From the 5' RACE reads, TCRdb called clonotypes with MiXCR, one entry per CDR3 protein. The table records 1.2 million to 1.5 million distinct CDR3 sequences, 55% to 75% of them present only once. The sample taken for sequencing was blood. The receptors stem from a man in his late teens or twenties in good health. Each CDR3 is given with its conserved first and last residue. The order of the fields is J gene, V gene, clone size, D gene, CDR3 DNA, CDR3 protein. A D gene is named only where the DNA matches it firmly. Expanded clones get a size class; other rows say once, few or many, or leave the size out.

J: TRBJ2-3; V: TRBV29-1; size: -; D: -; DNA: TGCAGCGTTGGTCGTACGGGAGTAAGAGGAGATACGCAGTATTTT; CDR3: CSVGRTGVRGDTQYF
J: TRBJ2-7; V: TRBV2; size: -; D: -; DNA: TGTGCCACGGGGGTCGGGTACGAGCAGTACTTC; CDR3: CATGVGYEQYF
J: TRBJ2-1; V: TRBV4-3; size: -; D: TRBD2; DNA: TGCGCCAGCAGCCAAGGACTAGCGTTGAGTGAGCAGTTCTTC; CDR3: CASSQGLALSEQFF
J: TRBJ1-1; V: TRBV11-2; size: -; D: TRBD1; DNA: TGTGCCAGTCACAGGGGCGCAGGCACTGAAGCTTTCTTT; CDR3: CASHRGAGTEAFF
J: TRBJ2-1; V: TRBV29-1; size: -; D: -; DNA: TGCAGCGTTATGCACGAAAAGCAGTTCTTC; CDR3: CSVMHEKQFF
J: TRBJ2-3; V: TRBV15; size: few; D: -; DNA: TGTGCCACCAGTCCGGGTGGGGAAGCAGATACGCAGTATTTT; CDR3: CATSPGGEADTQYF
J: TRBJ2-1; V: TRBV6-5; size: few; D: -; DNA: TGTGCCAGCAGACTCGGACGGAATGAGCAGTTCTTC; CDR3: CASRLGRNEQFF
J: TRBJ2-3; V: TRBV4-1; size: -; D: TRBD1; DNA: TGCGCCAGCAGCCGGCAACCGAGACAGGGGGCGGAAGATACGCAGTATTTT; CDR3: CASSRQPRQGAEDTQYF
J: TRBJ2-1; V: TRBV7-2; size: -; D: -; DNA: TGTGCCAGCAGCTCGGAGGCGGGTAGGGGTGAGCAGTTCTTC; CDR3: CASSSEAGRGEQFF
J: TRBJ2-1; V: TRBV29-1; size: -; D: -; DNA: TGCAGCGTTGAAGATGCTCTAGGATACAATGAGCAGTTCTTC; CDR3: CSVEDALGYNEQFF
J: TRBJ2-5; V: TRBV6-2/TRBV6-3; size: -; D: -; DNA: TGTGCCAGCTCAGTCCTCCGAGCTGCGGAGACCCAGTACTTC; CDR3: CASSVLRAAETQYF
J: TRBJ2-1; V: TRBV10-3; size: -; D: -; DNA: TGTGCCATCACCTCCAACGGAGGGGGTCTGCCGAATGAGCAGTTCTTC; CDR3: CAITSNGGGLPNEQFF
J: TRBJ2-3; V: TRBV7-9; size: few; D: TRBD2; DNA: TGTGCCAGCAGCATAACTAGCGGGGGGATCGCAGATACGCAGTATTTT; CDR3: CASSITSGGIADTQYF
J: TRBJ2-5; V: TRBV11-2; size: -; D: -; DNA: TGTGCCAGCAGCCGGAACCTGGTGGAGACCCAGTACTTC; CDR3: CASSRNLVETQYF
J: TRBJ1-1; V: TRBV24-1; size: -; D: TRBD1; DNA: TGTGCCACCAGCGACAGGGGGAACACTGAAACTTTCTTT; CDR3: CATSDRGNTETFF
J: TRBJ2-5; V: TRBV27; size: -; D: TRBD2; DNA: TGTGCCAGCAGTTCGGGCCCGGGAGGGACCCAGTACTTC; CDR3: CASSSGPGGTQYF
J: TRBJ2-1; V: TRBV12-3/TRBV12-4; size: few; D: -; DNA: TGTGCCAGCAGCCTCCCCCTAGCAGGTTACAATGAGCAGTTCTTC; CDR3: CASSLPLAGYNEQFF
J: TRBJ2-3; V: TRBV20-1; size: -; D: -; DNA: TGCAGTCCAGGACATAGCACAGATACGCAGTATTTT; CDR3: CSPGHSTDTQYF
J: TRBJ2-1; V: TRBV12-3/TRBV12-4; size: -; D: TRBD2; DNA: TGTGCCAGCAGTTTGTGGGGGTCGGCTAGCGGGAAGATGGTCTTC; CDR3: CASSLWGSASGKMVF